The next 28 T cell receptor beta chains were all read from a single sample in a study of blood T cell repertoires in COVID-19. Sequenced by immunoSEQ multiplex PCR; TCRdb stores in-frame clones only, minus some. The sample includes about 180,000 clones, around 84% of them seen just once. Sequenced material: peripheral blood. Receptors were obtained from a man over 45 with active or convalescent COVID-19.

The chain is built from TRBV7-6 and TRBJ2-3, with 7 positions matching TRBD2. V was clipped by 5 bases and J by 0 bases; unmatched bases: 5. The CDR3 runs 15 residues. The V gene's germline CDR1 is SGHVS and CDR2 FNYEAQ. Written as DNA, the CDR3 is TGTGCCAGCAGCATTCTTAGCGGGAGCACAGATACGCAGTATTTT. This gives the protein CASSILSGSTDTQYF.

The chain uses TRBV3-1 (or the pseudogene TRBV3-2) and TRBJ1-5, with D uncertain. Deletions cut 4 bases from V and 4 bases from J, with 5 bases between. CDR1 and CDR2 (germline): LGHDT, YNNKEL (reference sequence). CDR3 length: 12 residues. The CDR3 bases are TGTGCCAGCAGCCGCCAGAATCAGCCCCAGCATTTT. As protein: CASSRQNQPQHF.

The chain has TRBV18 and TRBJ1-6, with D unclear. The CDR3 covers 15 residues. Per the germline V gene, CDR1 is KGHSH and CDR2 is LQKENI. Trimming pared 0 bases from V and 6 bases from J, leaving 9 bases between. CDR3 in DNA: TGTGCCAGCTCACCACCTACTGCTATTAATTCACCCCTCCACTTT. Its translation: CASSPPTAINSPLHF.

This CDR3 reads CASRGSGGVTEAFF. The CDR3 nucleotides read TGTGCCAGCAGAGGCTCAGGAGGGGTCACTGAAGCTTTCTTT. V usage is TRBV2 and J usage is TRBJ1-1, with D perhaps matching TRBD1 (5 bases). CDR3 length equals 14 residues. V lost 6 bases and J 4 bases, leaving 15 bases between the germline ends. In germline, CDR1 is SNHLY, CDR2 FYNNEI.

This chain links TRBV19 with TRBJ1-1; 7 nucleotides align to TRBD1. In germline, CDR1 is LNHDA, CDR2 SQIVND (reference sequence). The CDR3 sequence is 15 residues long. Trimming removed 5 bases from V and 7 bases from J; junction bases left unmatched: 13. DNA for the CDR3: TGTGCCAGTAGTCCGGCCGGGACAGTCAATGGTGAAGCTTTCTTT. Its protein is CASSPAGTVNGEAFF. Full variable domain (remainder filled in from reference TRBV19 and TRBJ1-1): DGGITQSPKYLFRKEGQNVTLSCEQNLNHDAMYWYRQDPGQGLRLIYYSQIVNDFQKGDIAEGYSVSREKKESFPLTVTSAQKNPTAFYLCASSPAGTVNGEAFFGQGTRLTVV.

The chain has TRBV7-2 and TRBJ1-1; D uncertain. The CDR3 sequence is 11 residues long. Germline CDR1 reads SGHTA; CDR2 reads FQGNSA. The V end lost 3 bases, the J end lost 3 bases, and 2 bases lay between the germline ends. This chain's CDR3 is CASSFDTEAFF. The CDR3 DNA reads as TGTGCCAGCAGCTTCGACACTGAAGCTTTCTTT. The variable domain in full, completed from reference TRBV7-2 and TRBJ1-1, reads GAGVSQSPSNKVTEKGKDVELRCDPISGHTALYWYRQSLGQGLEFLIYFQGNSAPDKSGLPSDRFSAERTGGSVSTLTIQRTQQEDSAVYLCASSFDTEAFFGQGTRLTVV.

The chain employs TRBV9 and TRBJ2-3, with unresolved D. CDR3 length: 13 residues. In germline, CDR1 is SGDLS, CDR2 YYNGEE. The V end lost 6 bases, the J end lost 0 bases, and 8 bases lay between the germline ends. The CDR3 nucleotides are TGTGCCAGCAACAGCCTTAGCACAGATACGCAGTATTTT. It translates to CASNSLSTDTQYF.

The chain joins TRBV19 to TRBJ1-3, with unresolved D. This CDR3 comprises 16 residues. Germline CDR1 reads LNHDA; CDR2 reads SQIVND (reference sequence). The V end was cut by 6 bases, the J end by 2 bases, with 17 bases between. The CDR3 loop is CASRSVFAETGNTIYF. In nucleotides, the CDR3 is TGTGCCAGTAGATCGGTGTTCGCCGAGACTGGAAACACCATATATTTT.

This chain joins TRBV19 and TRBJ1-2, with D possibly being TRBD1 (5 bases). The germline gives CDR1 LNHDA, CDR2 SQIVND (reference sequence). V lost 3 bases and J lost 7, with 18 bases in between. This CDR3 has 15 residues. CDR3 coding DNA: TGTGCCAGTAGTATCGGACGGGGGACTTTGGGTGGCTACACCTTC. Amino acids: CASSIGRGTLGGYTF.

This chain joins TRBV20-1 and TRBJ1-1; tentatively, D is TRBD1 (5 bases). The V end was cut by 3 bases, the J end by 0 bases, with 17 bases between. The CDR3 sequence is 16 residues long. Germline V gene data show CDR1 as DFQATT and CDR2 as SNEGSKA (reference sequence). CDR3 sequence: CSASDRKLLMNTEAFF. As DNA, the CDR3 is TGCAGTGCTAGTGACAGAAAACTACTCATGAACACTGAAGCTTTCTTT.

This clone occurred a few times. The rearrangement links TRBV12-3 or TRBV12-4 to TRBJ1-2; the D is unclear. The CDR3 has 12 residues. The V end was cut by 4 bases, the J end by 3 bases, with 6 bases between. The CDR3 nucleotides are TGTGCCAGCAGTTACAGCCACTATGGCTACACCTTC. The encoded protein is CASSYSHYGYTF.

The chain is built from TRBV19 and TRBJ2-7; 8 bases are shared with TRBD1. Per germline, CDR1 LNHDA and CDR2 SQIVND (reference sequence). The CDR3 is 14 residues long. J gave up 4 bases and V 3 bases, and 5 bases lay outside the gene matches. The CDR3 sequence: CASSMAGQGYEQYF. The DNA for the CDR3 is TGTGCCAGTAGTATGGCAGGACAGGGTTACGAGCAGTACTTC.

The gene calls are TRBV18 and TRBJ2-7; the D gene is possibly TRBD2 (5 bases). Germline lookup yields CDR1 KGHSH and CDR2 LQKENI. This CDR3 is 16 amino acids long. V dropped 3 bases and J dropped 0 bases, with 15 bases sitting between them. The CDR3 here is CASSPAFGGPSYEQYF. CDR3 nucleotide sequence: TGTGCCAGCTCACCCGCTTTTGGAGGTCCCTCCTACGAGCAGTACTTC. Using reference TRBV18 and TRBJ2-7 for the parts outside the CDR3, the full variable domain is NAGVMQNPRHLVRRRGQEARLRCSPMKGHSHVYWYRQLPEEGLKFMVYLQKENIIDESGMPKERFSAEFPKEGPSILRIQQVVRGDSAAYFCASSPAFGGPSYEQYFGPGTRLTVT.

V usage is TRBV4-1 and J usage is TRBJ2-4; 8 nucleotides align to TRBD1. The CDR3 contains 17 residues. The germline V gene has CDR1 MGHRA and CDR2 YSYEKL. J lost 1 base, V lost 1 base, and 6 bases had no gene match. The CDR3 nucleotides are TGCGCCAGCAGCCAAGGACAGGGGCAAGGGGCCAAAAACATTCAGTACTTC. Translating it yields CASSQGQGQGAKNIQYF.

This rearrangement joins TRBV5-1 to TRBJ2-7; perhaps TRBD1 as D (6 bases). Germline values: CDR1 SGHRS, CDR2 YFSETQ. This CDR3 contains 12 residues. V shed 4 bases and J shed 6 bases, with 11 bases lying between them. The CDR3: CASSNLGGEQYF. CDR3 in DNA: TGCGCCAGCAGCAACCTAGGGGGCGAGCAGTACTTC.

The table lists this clone with a count of one. This chain connects TRBV11-3 to TRBJ1-3; unclear D gene. V dropped 0 bases and J dropped 0 bases, with 6 bases sitting between them. CDR1 is SGHNT and CDR2 is YENEEA in the germline V gene. The CDR3 is made up of 15 amino acids. DNA for the CDR3: TGTGCCAGCAGCTTAGACCAGTCCTCTGGAAACACCATATATTTT. It translates to CASSLDQSSGNTIYF.

This chain joins TRBV19 and TRBJ1-2; TRBD1 matches at 8 bases. Germline-derived CDR1 and CDR2 are LNHDA and SQIVND (reference sequence). The CDR3 sequence is 15 residues long. V shed 7 bases and J 4 bases; nucleotides not matched to a gene: 11. CDR3: CASKLRTGKGYGYTF. CDR3 coding DNA: TGTGCCAGTAAACTCCGGACAGGGAAGGGCTATGGCTACACCTTC.

This chain links TRBV2 with TRBJ1-2; 11 bases line up with TRBD1. The CDR3 runs 12 residues. Germline V CDR1 and CDR2: SNHLY, FYNNEI. V shed 11 bases, J shed 6 bases, and the junction held 5 bases outside the gene matches. For the CDR3, the DNA is TGTGCCGGTTGGACAGGGGGCGATGGCTACACCTTC. This encodes CAGWTGGDGYTF.

This clone has a single count. The chain carries TRBV3-1 (or the pseudogene TRBV3-2) and TRBJ1-3; possible D gene TRBD1, 6 bases. The CDR3 loop spans 14 amino acids. Per the germline V gene, CDR1 is LGHDT and CDR2 is YNNKEL (reference sequence). V dropped 1 base and J dropped 9 bases, with 13 bases sitting between them. CDR3 DNA: TGTGCCAGCAGCCAAGCGGGACAAGGAGTCACCATATATTTT. Its protein product is CASSQAGQGVTIYF.

The table lists this clone with a few counts. The chain combines TRBV5-1 with TRBJ2-1; D possibly corresponds to TRBD2 (5 bases). The CDR3 loop spans 16 amino acids. The germline V and J ends were trimmed by 2 bases and 1 base, with 13 bases remaining between them. CDR1 and CDR2 from the germline V gene are SGHRS and YFSETQ. CDR3: CASSFKSGKSYNEQFF. The DNA for the CDR3 is TGCGCCAGCAGCTTTAAAAGCGGCAAGTCCTACAATGAGCAGTTCTTC. Full variable domain (remainder filled in from reference TRBV5-1 and TRBJ2-1): KAGVTQTPRYLIKTRGQQVTLSCSPISGHRSVSWYQQTPGQGLQFLFEYFSETQRNKGNFPGRFSGRQFSNSRSEMNVSTLELGDSALYLCASSFKSGKSYNEQFFGPGTRLTVL.

V is TRBV4-2 and J is TRBJ2-1, with D maybe TRBD1 (5 bases). The germline gives CDR1 LGHNA, CDR2 YNFKEQ. V dropped 1 base and J dropped 6 bases, with 13 bases sitting between them. The CDR3 is 15 amino acids. As DNA, the CDR3 is TGTGCCAGCAGCCAAGGCAGGGATAACTCCAATGAGCAGTTCTTC. Its protein is CASSQGRDNSNEQFF.

In DNA form, the CDR3 reads TGCGCCAGCAGCCTTCGGGGGGCTATGGCAAAAGAAAAACTGTTTTTT. This sequence encodes CASSLRGAMAKEKLFF. The rearrangement joins TRBV5-1 to TRBJ1-4, with D possibly matching TRBD1 (6 bases). The CDR3 spans 16 residues. Germline V gives CDR1 SGHRS, CDR2 YFSETQ. The V gene lost 4 bases and the J gene lost 8 bases, with 21 bases spanning the gap.

This chain links TRBV7-2 with TRBJ2-7; the match to TRBD1 covers 9 bases. The CDR3 extends over 14 amino acids. The trim removed 5 bases at V and 5 bases at J, leaving 7 bases unmatched. Germline CDR1 and CDR2: SGHTA and FQGNSA. CDR3 DNA: TGTGCCAGCAGCCTATCGGGACAGGGTGACGAGCAGTACTTC. Translated: CASSLSGQGDEQYF.

The chain is built from TRBV3-1 (or the pseudogene TRBV3-2) and TRBJ1-4; D is possibly TRBD1 (5 bases). Trimming left V 3 bases short and J 8 bases short, with 19 bases between. Germline V gene sequence: CDR1 LGHDT, CDR2 YNNKEL (reference sequence). The CDR3 has 16 residues. CDR3 DNA: TGTGCCAGCAGCCACACCTCCGGGACTTTAGGGGAAAAACTGTTTTTT. It translates to CASSHTSGTLGEKLFF.

The V gene is TRBV6-6, the J gene TRBJ2-7; a weak D match, TRBD1 (5 bases). V gave up 4 bases and J gave up 9 bases, with 16 bases separating them. The germline V gene encodes CDR1 MNHNY and CDR2 SVGAGI (reference sequence). The CDR3 contains 13 residues. CDR3 DNA: TGTGCCAGCAGTTCAGGGATAGCTTCACGGCAGTACTTC. It specifies CASSSGIASRQYF.

The rearrangement joins TRBV4-3 to TRBJ1-2, with D possibly TRBD1 on 5 matching bases. Germline loops: CDR1 LGHNA, CDR2 YSLEER. CDR3 length equals 13 residues. Trimming cost V 2 bases and J 5 bases, with 9 bases left between them. In DNA form, the CDR3 reads TGCGCCAGCAGCCAAAACCAGGGTTATGGCTACACCTTC. This encodes CASSQNQGYGYTF.

CDR3 sequence: CASSGLATPIADTQYF. The DNA for the CDR3 is TGTGCCAGTAGTGGACTAGCTACTCCAATCGCAGATACGCAGTATTTT. This chain uses TRBV19 with TRBJ2-3, with 8 bases fitting TRBD2. V was clipped by 5 bases and J by 4 bases; unmatched bases: 11. CDR3 length equals 16 residues. CDR1 and CDR2 from the germline V gene are LNHDA and SQIVND (reference sequence). Looking up the rest from reference TRBV19 and TRBJ2-3 gives the full variable domain: DGGITQSPKYLFRKEGQNVTLSCEQNLNHDAMYWYRQDPGQGLRLIYYSQIVNDFQKGDIAEGYSVSREKKESFPLTVTSAQKNPTAFYLCASSGLATPIADTQYFGPGTRLTVL.

The V call is TRBV6-1, the J call TRBJ1-2; TRBD1 is a possible D gene (5 bases). CDR3 length equals 16 residues. CDR1 and CDR2 from the germline V gene are MNHNS and SASEGT. V lost 3 bases, J lost 2 bases, and 16 bases lay in between. The CDR3 loop reads CASSEEGQIANYGYTF. The CDR3 DNA reads TGTGCCAGCAGTGAGGAAGGACAAATCGCCAACTATGGCTACACCTTC.